The 22 T cell receptor beta chains below all came from one sample that was sequenced in a study of radiotherapy plus CTLA-4 blockade in lung cancer (dated by TCRdb to the late 2010s). Library preparation was by the immunoSEQ multiplex PCR assay. The immuneACCESS repertoire file appears here via TCRdb, limited to in-frame rearrangements. These files lack a portion of the clones; in checked studies, under half of the deficit traces to unresolved V genes, and the cause of the others is not known. The sample table holds about 48,000 clones, of which 65% to 90% were seen once. The ten largest make up less than 20% of the sample. This material consisted of peripheral blood, taken from a patient treated with radiotherapy plus ipilimumab. The source of these receptors is a human donor with non-small cell lung cancer that progressed on radiotherapy plus ipilimumab. Some clones in this sample may be carry-over from other donors' samples.

The sample holds a few counts of this clone. The chain joins TRBV7-2 to TRBJ2-7; no definite D call. Germline CDR1 is SGHTA and CDR2 is FQGNSA. Trimming left V 6 bases short and J 6 bases short, with 15 bases between. The CDR3 contains 13 residues. The CDR3 is CASSKVGVGEQYF. DNA of the CDR3: TGTGCCAGCAGTAAGGTAGGAGTTGGCGAGCAGTACTTC.

This chain uses TRBV7-2 with TRBJ2-3; 7 bases map to TRBD2. Losses at the gene ends were 2 bases for V and 6 bases for J; bases not matched to a gene: 5. The germline CDR1 and CDR2 sequences are SGHTA and FQGNSA. The CDR3 has 14 amino acids. The CDR3 DNA is TGTGCCAGCAGCTTAAGGGAGGGCCGGGATACGCAGTATTTT. Translated, it gives CASSLREGRDTQYF.

CDR3 protein: CASSAGGRNEQFF. For the CDR3, the DNA is TGTGCCAGCAGTGCGGGGGGGAGAAATGAGCAGTTCTTC. The rearrangement uses TRBV2 and TRBJ2-1, with TRBD2 identical over 8 bases. The CDR3 is 13 amino acids. Trimming removed 4 bases from V and 7 bases from J; junction bases left unmatched: 3. Per germline, CDR1 SNHLY and CDR2 FYNNEI.

The chain has TRBV2 and TRBJ2-7; D call uncertain. Germline CDR1 SNHLY, CDR2 FYNNEI. Trimming took off 5 bases at V and 5 bases at J, with 4 bases between the two ends. This CDR3 is 10 amino acids long. The CDR3, as DNA: TGTGCCAGCAGTTTTAACGAGCAGTACTTC. Its translation: CASSFNEQYF.

The V and J genes are TRBV29-1 and TRBJ2-3; TRBD1 aligns across 12 bases. The CDR3 runs 14 residues. The ends lost 7 bases at V and 4 bases at J; junction bases unmatched: 6. CDR1 is SQVTM and CDR2 is ANQGSEA in the germline V gene. CDR3 sequence (DNA): TGCAGCGCTCCCGGGACAGGGGGCGCAGATACGCAGTATTTT. Protein: CSAPGTGGADTQYF.

Only one count was recorded for this clone. This rearrangement joins TRBV2 to TRBJ2-7, with 8 bases fitting TRBD1. V was clipped by 4 bases and J by 2 bases; unmatched bases: 7. Germline V gene lookup returns CDR1 SNHLY and CDR2 FYNNEI. This CDR3 is built from 15 residues. This CDR3 reads CASSVWVGQAYEQYF. The CDR3 nucleotides are TGTGCCAGCAGTGTATGGGTGGGACAGGCCTACGAGCAGTACTTC.

This clone was seen just once. The genes are TRBV30 and TRBJ2-4, with 13 positions matching TRBD2. The germline V gene encodes CDR1 GTSNPN and CDR2 SVGIG (reference sequence). V gave up 0 bases and J gave up 5 bases; unmatched junction bases: 7. This CDR3 spans 17 amino acids. Written as DNA, the CDR3 is TGTGCCTGGAGTGTACGGACTAGCGGGAGTCCCCAAAACATTCAGTACTTC. Translated: CAWSVRTSGSPQNIQYF.

In its sample, this clone was seen once. The rearrangement links TRBV27 to TRBJ2-1; unclear D gene. V was clipped by 4 bases and J by 0 bases, with 10 bases between them. CDR1 and CDR2 (germline): MNHEY, SMNVEV (reference sequence). The CDR3 totals 15 residues. CDR3 region: CASSSPPRSYNEQFF. In DNA, the CDR3 is TGTGCCAGCAGTTCCCCCCCCCGCTCCTACAATGAGCAGTTCTTC.

This clone was counted between two and nine times. The J gene is TRBJ1-1, the V gene TRBV30; D is uncertain. Germline CDR1 is GTSNPN and CDR2 is SVGIG (reference sequence). The CDR3 length is 14 residues. Deletions cut 3 bases from V and 1 base from J, with 12 bases between. The CDR3 sequence: CAWRLRVQNTEAFF. CDR3 nucleotide sequence: TGTGCCTGGAGATTGAGGGTGCAGAACACTGAAGCTTTCTTT.

The V and J genes are TRBV13 and TRBJ2-3, with 8 bases aligning to TRBD2. This CDR3 spans 16 amino acids. Germline CDR1 and CDR2: PRHDT and FYEKMQ (reference sequence). The junction had 5 bases not matched to a gene; V was cut back by 3 bases and J by 0 bases. The CDR3 sequence is CASSLGGGTSTDTQYF. Here the CDR3 DNA reads TGTGCCAGCAGCTTGGGCGGGGGGACTAGCACAGATACGCAGTATTTT.

The V and J genes are TRBV7-9 and TRBJ1-1; no reliable D call. In germline, CDR1 is SEHNR, CDR2 FQNEAQ (reference sequence). The ends were cut back, 2 bases at V and 3 bases at J, with 10 bases in the middle. There are 14 residues in the CDR3. CDR3 coding DNA: TGTGCCAGCAGCTTACGAGGGTTGGACACTGAAGCTTTCTTT. It yields the protein CASSLRGLDTEAFF.

CDR3 sequence: CASSSSRYLSGRRSWNEQFF. The CDR3 DNA sequence: TGTGCCAGCAGTTCAAGCCGATACCTTAGCGGGAGGCGTTCGTGGAATGAGCAGTTCTTC. V and J are TRBV27 and TRBJ2-1; 10 positions agree with TRBD2. J lost 7 bases, V lost 4 bases, and 22 bases had no gene match. CDR3 length: 20 amino acids. CDR1 and CDR2 (germline): MNHEY, SMNVEV (reference sequence).

The chain carries TRBV27 and TRBJ1-1, with D tentatively TRBD1 (5 bases). The CDR3 is 11 residues long. Trimming pared 6 bases from V and 8 bases from J, leaving 10 bases between. Germline V gene data show CDR1 as MNHEY and CDR2 as SMNVEV (reference sequence). The CDR3 protein is CASRLGLEAFF. The CDR3 DNA reads as TGTGCCAGCAGACTGGGACTGGAAGCTTTCTTT.

CDR3 protein: CASSLNNRAYEQYF. CDR3 sequence (DNA): TGTGCCAGCAGCTTAAATAACAGGGCCTACGAGCAGTACTTC. The chain is built from TRBV13 and TRBJ2-7; TRBD1 might be the D (6 bases). Between the trimmed V and J ends, which lost 2 bases and 2 bases, there was a span of 10 bases. The CDR3 has 14 residues. Germline V gene data show CDR1 as PRHDT and CDR2 as FYEKMQ (reference sequence). Variable domain in full (rest from reference TRBV13 and TRBJ2-7): AAGVIQSPRHLIKEKRETATLKCYPIPRHDTVYWYQQGPGQDPQFLISFYEKMQSDKGSIPDRFSAQQFSDYHSELNMSSLELGDSALYFCASSLNNRAYEQYFGPGTRLTVT.

V gene TRBV30 combines with J gene TRBJ1-4; 9 bases fit TRBD1. Germline V gene data show CDR1 as GTSNPN and CDR2 as SVGIG (reference sequence). The ends lost 4 bases at V and 0 bases at J; junction bases unmatched: 6. The CDR3 covers 16 residues. CDR3 in amino acids: CAWNRDRDPTNEKLFF. DNA of the CDR3: TGTGCCTGGAACCGGGACAGGGATCCAACTAATGAAAAACTGTTTTTT.

The chain employs TRBV19 and TRBJ2-3; 8 bases are a match to TRBD1. CDR3 length: 14 amino acids. Germline CDR1 LNHDA, CDR2 SQIVND (reference sequence). J lost 3 bases, V lost 7 bases, and 6 bases had no gene match. CDR3 protein: CASTQGAWTDTQYF. CDR3 coding DNA: TGTGCCAGTACCCAGGGGGCTTGGACAGATACGCAGTATTTT.

This rearrangement joins TRBV12-5 to TRBJ2-1; 7 nucleotides align to TRBD2. Trimming at V came to 2 bases and at J to 0 bases, leaving 7 bases not matched to a gene. The germline gives CDR1 LGHNT, CDR2 FRNRAP. CDR3 length: 17 residues. The DNA of the CDR3 is TGTGCTAGTGGTTTGAGGCTAGCGGAGAGCTCCTACAATGAGCAGTTCTTC. This encodes CASGLRLAESSYNEQFF.

The gene calls are TRBV7-9 and TRBJ2-1, with 9 bases identical to TRBD2. Germline CDR1 SEHNR, CDR2 FQNEAQ (reference sequence). The CDR3 has 15 amino acids. The trim removed 1 base at V and 9 bases at J, leaving 7 bases unmatched. For the CDR3, the DNA is TGTGCCAGCAGCTTAGGGGTTAGCGGGAGTAGTGAGCAGTTCTTC. Protein product: CASSLGVSGSSEQFF.

In regard to this clone: Other DNA sequences in the sample encode the same CDR3. The chain recombines TRBV23-1 with TRBJ2-7; 12 positions match TRBD2. TRBV23-1 qualifies as an ORF whose function is uncertain. The V and J ends lost 3 bases and 3 bases, in that order; junction bases with no gene match: 3. The CDR3 is made up of 15 amino acids. This CDR3 is CASSHGTSGFYEQYF. The CDR3 DNA is TGCGCCAGCAGTCACGGGACTAGCGGGTTCTACGAGCAGTACTTC.

The chain links TRBV4-2 to TRBJ1-5; tentatively, D is TRBD1 (6 bases). CDR3 length equals 15 residues. V gave up 2 bases and J gave up 9 bases, with 17 bases separating them. The germline gives CDR1 LGHNA, CDR2 YNFKEQ. The CDR3 reads CASSQYQQGPAPQHF. The CDR3 nucleotides are TGTGCCAGCAGCCAATACCAACAGGGACCGGCGCCCCAGCATTTT.

The chain employs TRBV5-1 and TRBJ2-2; possible D gene TRBD2, 5 bases. V was clipped by 2 bases and J by 5 bases, with 10 bases between them. Germline V gene data show CDR1 as SGHRS and CDR2 as YFSETQ. The CDR3 contains 14 residues. The CDR3 DNA follows: TGCGCCAGCAGCTTCTTCGGGGAAACCGGGGAGCTGTTTTTT. Residues: CASSFFGETGELFF.

The chain carries TRBV10-3 and TRBJ1-2, with unresolved D. Germline lookup yields CDR1 ENHRY and CDR2 SYGVKD. The CDR3 loop spans 11 amino acids. Trimming left V 8 bases short and J 7 bases short, with 11 bases between. Here the CDR3 reads CAIHEEGGYTF. In DNA, the CDR3 is TGTGCCATCCACGAGGAGGGTGGCTACACCTTC.